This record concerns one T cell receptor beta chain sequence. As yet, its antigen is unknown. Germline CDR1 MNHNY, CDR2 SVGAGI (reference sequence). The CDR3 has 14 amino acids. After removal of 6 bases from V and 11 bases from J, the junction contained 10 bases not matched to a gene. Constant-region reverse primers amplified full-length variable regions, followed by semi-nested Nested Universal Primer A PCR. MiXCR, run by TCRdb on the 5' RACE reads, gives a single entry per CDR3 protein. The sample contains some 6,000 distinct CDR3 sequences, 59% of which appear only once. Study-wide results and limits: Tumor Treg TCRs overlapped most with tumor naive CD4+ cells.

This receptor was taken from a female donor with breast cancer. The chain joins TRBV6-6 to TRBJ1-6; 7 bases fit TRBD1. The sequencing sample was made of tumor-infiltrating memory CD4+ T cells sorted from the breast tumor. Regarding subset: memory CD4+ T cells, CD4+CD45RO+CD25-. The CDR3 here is CASRRNTQGTPLHF. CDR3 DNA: TGTGCCAGCAGACGGAATACACAGGGGACACCCCTCCACTTT.